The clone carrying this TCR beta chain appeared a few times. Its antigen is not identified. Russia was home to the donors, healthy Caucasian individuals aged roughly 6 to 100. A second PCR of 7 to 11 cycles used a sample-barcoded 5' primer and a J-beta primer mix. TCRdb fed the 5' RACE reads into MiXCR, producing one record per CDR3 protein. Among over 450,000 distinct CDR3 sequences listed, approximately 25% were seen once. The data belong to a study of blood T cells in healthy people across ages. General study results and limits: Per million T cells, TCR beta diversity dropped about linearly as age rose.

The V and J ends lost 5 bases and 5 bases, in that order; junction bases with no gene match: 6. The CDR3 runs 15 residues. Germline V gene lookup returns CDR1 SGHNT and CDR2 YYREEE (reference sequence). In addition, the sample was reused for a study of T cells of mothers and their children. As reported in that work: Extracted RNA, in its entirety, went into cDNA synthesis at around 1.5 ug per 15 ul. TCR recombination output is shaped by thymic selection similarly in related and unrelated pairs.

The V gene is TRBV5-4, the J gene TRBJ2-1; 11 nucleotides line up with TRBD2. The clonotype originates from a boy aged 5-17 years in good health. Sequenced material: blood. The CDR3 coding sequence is TGTGCCAGCAGGATAGCGGGAGGGCCAAACAATGAGCAGTTCTTC. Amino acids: CASRIAGGPNNEQFF.